These T cell receptor beta chains were read from a single sample in a study of T-cell memory formation after mild COVID-19. TCRdb recomputed calls from the 5' RACE reads with MiXCR, one row per CDR3 protein. The table shows a few hundred thousand distinct CDR3 sequences, with around 20% occurring only once. Sequenced: PBMCs or a T cell subset sorted from them (not recorded which). Receptors originate from an adult woman who had mild COVID-19 (a few samples of this study predate the infection). Cell type and time point are not known. Both conserved end residues are part of each CDR3. D genes are given only for firm matches. Size is omitted from some rows. Given values are once, few, many or a class for expanded clones.

TRBJ1-6,-,TRBV13,TRBD1,CASSGTARNSPLHF
TRBJ2-1,few,TRBV7-8,-,CASSSLLNNEQFF
TRBJ2-3,-,TRBV4-1,TRBD2,CASSPSGDGDTQYF
TRBJ2-1,-,TRBV7-6,TRBD2,CASSQLAGVTYNEQFF
TRBJ2-7,few,TRBV10-3,TRBD1,CATGGTGGERYEQYF
TRBJ2-5,-,TRBV4-2,TRBD2,CASSQDIGLAGETQYF
TRBJ2-3,-,TRBV21-1,-,CASRGSRKYTDTQYF
TRBJ1-2,-,TRBV7-2,-,CASSLKSGRPGYTF
TRBJ1-2,few,TRBV6-1,TRBD1,CASSRTGQGNYGYTF
TRBJ2-3,-,TRBV20-1,TRBD2,CSARDRGLAGVATDTQYF
TRBJ1-2,-,TRBV3-1,-,CASSQVSQGHHGYTF
TRBJ1-2,-,TRBV24-1,-,CATSDPPGYGYTF
TRBJ2-3,many,TRBV24-1,-,CATSDLGADTQYF
TRBJ2-5,few,TRBV5-5,-,CASSSSGLAPIVGETQYF
TRBJ2-3,few,TRBV29-1,-,CSVDEGGKRDSQYF
TRBJ2-7,few,TRBV4-1,-,CASSQEGKGGLEQYF
TRBJ2-5,few,TRBV5-5,TRBD2,CASSGGTSGTQETQYF
TRBJ2-1,-,TRBV10-3,-,CAISEYTQGTINEQFF
TRBJ1-6,few,TRBV25-1,-,CASSGFPGGVVNSPLHF
TRBJ2-7,few,TRBV6-1,-,CASSDRDGPWDEQYF
TRBJ2-1,few,TRBV19,-,CASNLRDSRAAEQFF
TRBJ1-5,-,TRBV12-3/TRBV12-4,TRBD1,CASSQPDRVNQPQHF
TRBJ2-5,-,TRBV18,-,CASSIYGETQYF
TRBJ2-5,few,TRBV7-9,-,CASSLKVSTRETQYF
TRBJ2-1,few,TRBV24-1,-,CATGGLGEQFF
TRBJ1-2,few,TRBV11-2,TRBD1,CASSATGTGVLGYTF
TRBJ1-1,-,TRBV4-1,-,CASSPVRADTEAFF
TRBJ1-1,few,TRBV11-2,-,CASSSGTGLTEAFF
TRBJ2-7,few,TRBV6-5,-,CASSCVESETYEQYF
TRBJ1-2,-,TRBV7-8,-,CASSPFPDSNYGYTF
TRBJ2-7,-,TRBV2,-,CASGGSTYEQYF
TRBJ2-5,few,TRBV30,-,CAWRKVQETQYF
TRBJ2-1,few,TRBV5-1,-,CASSLTSPSAYNEQFF
TRBJ2-5,few,TRBV12-3/TRBV12-4,-,CASSFDRTLKETQYF
TRBJ1-1,-,TRBV6-1,-,CASRSTVDTEAFF
TRBJ2-5,-,TRBV9,TRBD1,CASSETGWETQYF
TRBJ2-7,-,TRBV7-9,-,CASSRLGRHEQYF
TRBJ2-1,few,TRBV7-3,TRBD2,CASSETSGRAAEQFF
TRBJ2-1,-,TRBV12-3/TRBV12-4,TRBD2,CASTLAGGGNEQFF
TRBJ2-5,-,TRBV7-8,-,CASTLARVGAETQYF
TRBJ1-2,-,TRBV3-1,-,CASSQDVGFYGYTF
TRBJ2-3,few,TRBV7-9,TRBD2,CASSFTSGRIPDTQYF
TRBJ1-1,-,TRBV27,-,CASSFRLRMNTEAFF
TRBJ2-1,many,TRBV7-2,-,CASSLSQGPVREQFF
TRBJ2-7,many,TRBV7-9,-,CASSLGAYEQYF
TRBJ2-7,-,TRBV10-3,-,CAISDGAQYEQYF
TRBJ2-1,few,TRBV20-1,TRBD2,CSARDLSGRSYNEQFF
TRBJ2-1,-,TRBV3-1,-,CASSQGPHDNEQFF
TRBJ2-3,-,TRBV7-6,TRBD2,CASSLDSGGPPSTDTQYF
TRBJ2-3,few,TRBV18,TRBD1,CASSPPDRGFTDTQYF
TRBJ1-4,-,TRBV2,-,CASSDLLNEKLFF
TRBJ1-1,-,TRBV5-1,-,CASRPGQNTEAFF
TRBJ2-5,few,TRBV11-2,TRBD2,CASSLILAGRQETQYF
TRBJ2-1,-,TRBV12-3/TRBV12-4,TRBD1,CASRARDRYYNEQFF
TRBJ1-4,few,TRBV9,TRBD1,CASSTGAEDEKLFF
TRBJ1-2,many,TRBV12-3/TRBV12-4,TRBD1,CASRPAPGQGVWGYTF
TRBJ1-6,few,TRBV12-3/TRBV12-4,-,CASRYREGAYNSPLHF
TRBJ2-1,-,TRBV14,-,CASSHHTASSYNEQFF
TRBJ1-2,-,TRBV25-1,-,CASNSGGWYGYTF